This T cell receptor beta chain was retrieved from a study of beta chain features in type 1 diabetes listed by TCRdb under 2018. Broadly, across the study: Mean age, gender distribution, total cell number and subset yield did not differ between patients and healthy donors. Across all samples, some 100,000,000 sorted cells were examined, and cell number per subset correlated strongly with RNA yield. The study compared TCRB repertoires of sorted circulating CD4+ T cell subsets between recently diagnosed type 1 diabetes patients and matched healthy donors. Regulatory and stem cell-like memory subsets were isolated from only 8 patients and roughly 8 healthy donors, whereas naive and central memory subsets came from all 28 donors. Beyond this particular receptor, the publication reports: Sequencing cDNA rather than genomic DNA could over-represent highly expressing activated cells, although activation and CD3 levels did not differ between groups. Only small numbers of individuals were included in the HLA sub-analyses, which left unresolved whether HLA type had any influence on TCRB rearrangement. At VDJ recombination sites, patients with type 1 diabetes made fewer insertions and deleted more nucleotides, a pattern implying thymic rearrangement abnormalities. A moderate but significant shortening of TCRB CDR3 length was observed in type 1 diabetes patients in all four CD4+ subsets. PCR may preferentially amplify shorter templates, but because patient and control samples were amplified and corrected together, any resulting skew would affect both groups equally. Naive, central memory and regulatory TCRB repertoires appeared to be more alike among patients than among healthy donors.

V is clipped by 3 bases and J by 1 base, and the sequence between their germline boundaries is 8 bases long. CDR1 and CDR2 were assigned from the germline V gene as MGHDK and SYGVNS. The cysteine opens and the phenylalanine closes a CDR3 of 14 amino acids. Only CDR3 DNA is held: 42 bases, read in frame from base 1. The High Capacity cDNA Reverse Transcription Kit was used to reverse transcribe all of the isolated RNA, meaning that expressed TCRB transcripts were what got sequenced. Deep immunoSEQ sequencing was performed on naive, central memory and regulatory T cell samples, with an average of roughly 3.6 million total reads per sample. Sorted cells were lysed in RLT buffer and RNA was extracted with DNase-treated RNeasy Micro or Mini kits, depending on cell number. To prevent cross-contamination, every cell subset was processed on its own, while patient and healthy donor samples were processed together. The immunoSEQ multiplex PCR was used to amplify TCRB sequences from cDNA, generating 87-bp fragments that spanned the CDR3 region. Sequencing of the amplicons was performed on the Illumina HiSeq platform. For the original study's pipeline: PCR bias was corrected computationally using synthetic template baselines, and reads within Hamming distance 2 were collapsed, with unmergeable singletons discarded. Reads were aligned against IMGT to assign V, D and J genes, CDR3 length and insertions or deletions at six rearrangement sites. Within each subset, clonotype counts were normalized to the number of sorted cells before true diversity and Gini coefficients were calculated with the tcR R package. The overlap coefficient, calculated on TCRB nucleotide sequences, was used to measure repertoire sharing. Out-of-frame TCRB sequences from naive cells were analyzed to stand in for the pre-selection repertoire. In its TCRdb copy, this immuneACCESS table keeps in-frame sequences only and misses some clones. Where compared with another copy, unresolved V genes explain less than half of these, and the others have no known cause. V and J calls and clone size are as listed in that table; D and trimming were resolved from the DNA. For this sample the table gives about 160,000 clones, of which roughly 59% were detected only once. The top ten clones comprise approximately 0.09% of the sample.

This clone has only a few counts. The target of this receptor is not known. No much larger clonotype is one base removed from it; base qualities were not supplied. Each donor gave one peripheral blood draw, around 0.12 L on average, collected into heparinised tubes. Using a panel that included CD45RO, CCR7, CD25, CD127, CD95 and CD27, naive, central memory, regulatory and stem cell-like memory CD4+ T cells were sorted on a BD FACSAria II. A purity above 95% was achieved for all sorted populations. Right away, PBMCs were isolated by Lymphoprep density gradient centrifugation and were stained directly, with no culture step. So that batch effects would be minimized, each experiment stained and sorted samples in pairs, pairing one healthy donor with one patient.

The sample was naive CD4+ T cells from blood. The cell subset or site label, as the study defines it: true naive CD4+ T cells. The chain uses TRBV25-1 and TRBJ2-3, with the D segment identity uncertain. This receptor was identified in a man between 25 and 39 years old with type 1 diabetes. The DNA sequence is given as TGTGCCAGCAGTGACCCGGTGGGCACAGATACGCAGTATTTT. The resulting protein is CASSDPVGTDTQYF.